The rows below give T cell receptor beta chains drawn from one sample of a study. One entry per CDR3 protein results from TCRdb running MiXCR on the 5' RACE reads. The sample holds roughly 40,000 distinct CDR3 sequences, 15% to 20% seen once. The source material was naive CD4+ T cells sorted from a lymph node. These receptors came from a female donor with breast cancer. CDR3s include the opening cysteine and the closing phenylalanine or tryptophan. D genes are given only for firm matches. Clone size is not always given. Where it is, it says once, few, many or a class for expanded clones.

d_call	v_call	j_call	clone_size	cdr3_aa	cdr3_nt
NA	TRBV5-1	TRBJ1-4	NA	CASSFRDRKEKLFF	TGCGCCAGCAGCTTTCGAGACCGGAAAGAAAAACTGTTTTTT
NA	TRBV11-2	TRBJ1-2	NA	CASSSSFRVGYTF	TGTGCCAGCAGCTCGTCCTTCCGAGTGGGCTACACCTTC
NA	TRBV20-1	TRBJ1-1	NA	CSASFNIYRRTFF	TGCAGTGCTAGTTTTAATATATACCGGAGGACTTTCTTT
NA	TRBV3-1	TRBJ2-5	many	CASSQGPQPQETQYF	TGTGCCAGCAGCCAGGGACCGCAGCCACAAGAGACCCAGTACTTC
TRBD1	TRBV19	TRBJ2-2	few	CASSSGQGRSGELFF	TGTGCCAGTAGTTCGGGACAGGGGAGGTCCGGGGAGCTGTTTTTT
NA	TRBV6-5	TRBJ2-7	NA	CASSSPEISYEQYF	TGTGCCAGCAGTTCCCCGGAAATCTCCTACGAGCAGTACTTC
NA	TRBV5-1	TRBJ2-5	few	CASSLEPTARETQYF	TGCGCCAGCAGCTTGGAGCCGACAGCCAGAGAGACCCAGTACTTC
TRBD1	TRBV10-2	TRBJ1-1	many	CASSDRGFTEAFF	TGCGCCAGCAGTGACAGGGGGTTCACTGAAGCTTTCTTT
NA	TRBV6-6	TRBJ1-5	NA	CASGGGGSNQPQHF	TGTGCCAGTGGAGGAGGGGGGTCCAATCAGCCCCAGCATTTT
TRBD2	TRBV4-3	TRBJ2-7	NA	CASSQDPGGWYEQYF	TGCGCCAGCAGCCAAGATCCCGGGGGGTGGTACGAGCAGTACTTC
NA	TRBV24-1	TRBJ1-1	NA	CATSDFANTEAFF	TGTGCCACCAGTGATTTCGCGAACACTGAAGCTTTCTTT
TRBD1	TRBV5-1	TRBJ1-1	many	CASRLKQGAQTEAFF	TGCGCCAGCAGGTTGAAACAGGGGGCTCAAACTGAAGCTTTCTTT
NA	TRBV12-3/TRBV12-4	TRBJ2-7	few	CASSFARSYEQYF	TGTGCCAGCAGTTTCGCACGCAGCTACGAGCAGTACTTC
NA	TRBV6-1	TRBJ2-1	few	CASSVAGSSYNEQFF	TGTGCCAGCAGTGTCGCGGGGAGCTCCTACAATGAGCAGTTCTTC
NA	TRBV7-8	TRBJ1-5	NA	CASSSTNQPQHF	TGTGCCAGCAGCTCGACTAATCAGCCCCAGCATTTT
NA	TRBV4-1	TRBJ2-3	NA	CASSQERLDTQYF	TGCGCCAGCAGCCAAGAACGATTAGATACGCAGTATTTT
TRBD2	TRBV20-1	TRBJ2-7	NA	CSASQASGRFGEQYF	TGCAGTGCTAGTCAGGCCAGCGGGAGGTTCGGCGAGCAGTACTTC
TRBD2	TRBV28	TRBJ2-1	NA	CASTVPGTSGRGEQFF	TGTGCCAGCACCGTCCCCGGGACTAGCGGGAGAGGTGAGCAGTTCTTC
TRBD1	TRBV5-5	TRBJ1-4	few	CASQQGNREKLFF	TGTGCCAGCCAACAGGGGAATCGAGAAAAACTGTTTTTT
NA	TRBV29-1	TRBJ2-5	NA	CSVPGASQETQYF	TGCAGCGTCCCGGGGGCTTCACAAGAGACCCAGTACTTC
NA	TRBV3-1	TRBJ1-3	NA	CASSQTRSGNTIYF	TGTGCCAGCAGCCAGACCAGATCTGGAAACACCATATATTTT
TRBD2	TRBV5-1	TRBJ2-1	few	CASSFSGTSYNEQFF	TGCGCCAGCAGCTTTAGCGGGACCTCCTACAATGAGCAGTTCTTC
TRBD1	TRBV20-1	TRBJ1-2	many	CSARVAGGGYTF	TGCAGTGCTAGAGTGGCAGGGGGTGGCTACACCTTC
NA	TRBV12-3/TRBV12-4	TRBJ1-6	NA	CASSKTANSPLHF	TGTGCCAGCAGTAAAACGGCTAATTCACCCCTCCACTTT
TRBD2	TRBV3-1	TRBJ2-3	few	CASSQTSAPTDTQYF	TGTGCCAGCAGCCAGACTAGCGCCCCCACAGATACGCAGTATTTT
NA	TRBV6-1	TRBJ1-1	few	CASSKSDLNTEAFF	TGTGCCAGCAGTAAAAGTGACTTGAACACTGAAGCTTTCTTT
NA	TRBV5-6	TRBJ1-3	NA	CASSVYGDSSGNTIYF	TGTGCCAGCAGCGTGTATGGGGACTCCTCTGGAAACACCATATATTTT
TRBD2	TRBV7-3	TRBJ2-1	few	CASSLLAGEYNEQFF	TGTGCCAGCAGCTTACTAGCGGGAGAGTACAATGAGCAGTTCTTC
TRBD1	TRBV5-1	TRBJ2-7	many	CASSTGQGYEQYF	TGCGCCAGCAGCACGGGACAGGGGTACGAGCAGTACTTC
NA	TRBV5-1	TRBJ1-6	few	CASSLVRNSPLHF	TGCGCCAGCAGCTTGGTGAGGAATTCACCCCTCCACTTT
NA	TRBV6-5	TRBJ2-2	NA	CASKYGKNTGELFF	TGTGCCAGCAAATACGGGAAGAACACCGGGGAGCTGTTTTTT
NA	TRBV7-9	TRBJ2-5	many	CASSSTAIGGAMETQYF	TGTGCCAGCAGCTCTACAGCCATAGGAGGGGCTATGGAGACCCAGTACTTC
TRBD2	TRBV5-1	TRBJ2-1	many	CASSLAESYNEQFF	TGCGCCAGCAGCCTAGCGGAATCCTACAATGAGCAGTTCTTC
NA	TRBV10-3	TRBJ1-5	few	CAISDSNQPQHF	TGTGCCATCAGTGACAGCAATCAGCCCCAGCATTTT